This entry lists 5 T cell receptor beta chains sequenced from one sample in a study of tumor-infiltrating lymphocytes in localized non-small cell lung cancer. Produced via immunoSEQ multiplex PCR; TCRdb's table is partial and in-frame only. The repertoire holds fewer than 15,000 clones, with around 68% as singletons. What was sequenced was lung tumor tissue. The receptors shown here come from a human donor with non-small cell lung cancer.

The rearrangement links TRBV20-1 to TRBJ2-7, with D uncertain. The germline V gene has CDR1 DFQATT and CDR2 SNEGSKA (reference sequence). The CDR3 runs 11 residues. V shed 0 bases and J shed 3 bases, with 3 bases lying between them. The CDR3 coding sequence is TGCAGTGCTAGAGATTACTACGAGCAGTACTTC. Translation gives CSARDYYEQYF.

The J gene is TRBJ2-4, the V gene TRBV5-1; 7 bases map to TRBD1. The CDR3 has 14 amino acids. V gave up 5 bases and J gave up 7 bases; unmatched junction bases: 9. Germline CDR1 SGHRS, CDR2 YFSETQ. The CDR3 sequence is CASSPDRDRNIQYF. CDR3 nucleotides: TGCGCCAGCAGTCCTGACAGGGATCGGAACATTCAGTACTTC.

This sequence joins TRBV7-2 and TRBJ1-4; unclear D gene. Germline CDR1 is SGHTA and CDR2 is FQGNSA. This CDR3 comprises 17 residues. V was shortened by 6 bases and J by 7 bases, with 24 bases between the two germline ends. CDR3 nucleotides: TGTGCCAGCAGTCTTCAGGTTTCCTCCACGGGAGGTGAAAAACTGTTTTTT. Protein: CASSLQVSSTGGEKLFF.

This clone was detected only once. V is TRBV11-2 and J is TRBJ1-1, with D uncertain. The V end lost 2 bases, the J end lost 4 bases, and 11 bases lay between the germline ends. Germline CDR1 reads SGHAT; CDR2 reads FQNNGV. There are 14 residues in the CDR3. DNA for the CDR3: TGTGCCAGCAGCTTAACCGACGATGCCACTGAAGCTTTCTTT. Translating it yields CASSLTDDATEAFF.

This clone was seen more than once but under ten times. The chain links TRBV19 to TRBJ1-5, with 9 positions matching TRBD1. CDR1 LNHDA and CDR2 SQIVND come from the germline V gene (reference sequence). V lost 3 bases, J lost 2 bases, and 2 bases stayed unmatched. The CDR3 runs 15 residues. The CDR3 reads CASSMTGGRNQPQHF. Here the CDR3 DNA reads TGTGCCAGTAGTATGACAGGGGGTCGCAATCAGCCCCAGCATTTT. Combining the CDR3 with reference TRBV19 and TRBJ1-5 gives the whole variable domain DGGITQSPKYLFRKEGQNVTLSCEQNLNHDAMYWYRQDPGQGLRLIYYSQIVNDFQKGDIAEGYSVSREKKESFPLTVTSAQKNPTAFYLCASSMTGGRNQPQHFGDGTRLSIL.